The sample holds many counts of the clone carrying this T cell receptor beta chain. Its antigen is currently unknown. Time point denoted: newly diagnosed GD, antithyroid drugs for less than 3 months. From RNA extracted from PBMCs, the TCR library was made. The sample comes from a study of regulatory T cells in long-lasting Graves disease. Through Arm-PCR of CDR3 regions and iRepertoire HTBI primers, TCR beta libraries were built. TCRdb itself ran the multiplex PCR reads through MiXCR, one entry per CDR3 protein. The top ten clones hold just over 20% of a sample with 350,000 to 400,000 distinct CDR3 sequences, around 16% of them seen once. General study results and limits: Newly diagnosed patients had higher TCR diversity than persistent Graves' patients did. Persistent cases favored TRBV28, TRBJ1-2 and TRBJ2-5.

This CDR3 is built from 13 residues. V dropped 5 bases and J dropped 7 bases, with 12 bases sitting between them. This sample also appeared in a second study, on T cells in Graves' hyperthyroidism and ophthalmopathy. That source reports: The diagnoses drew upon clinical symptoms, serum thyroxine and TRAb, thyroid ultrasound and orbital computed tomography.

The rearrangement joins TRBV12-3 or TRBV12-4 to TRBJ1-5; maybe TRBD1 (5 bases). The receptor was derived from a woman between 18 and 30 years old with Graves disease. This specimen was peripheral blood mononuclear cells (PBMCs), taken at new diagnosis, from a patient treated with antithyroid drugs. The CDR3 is CASSTGLLQPQHF. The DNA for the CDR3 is TGTGCCAGCAGTACGGGACTCCTACAGCCCCAGCATTTT.